The 30 T cell receptor beta chains below all came from one sample that was sequenced in a study of blood T cell repertoires in COVID-19. Clones were read by immunoSEQ multiplex PCR, and TCRdb kept only the in-frame ones, dropping some. The sample includes over 200,000 clones, 70% to 85% seen only once; the top ten take about 2%. The sequencing input was peripheral blood. These receptors were collected from a man aged 40-50 years who had recovered from COVID-19.

The chain carries TRBV5-1 and TRBJ2-3; TRBD2 agrees at 8 bases. This CDR3 has 14 amino acids. Germline CDR1 SGHRS, CDR2 YFSETQ. With V trimmed by 3 bases and J by 5 bases, 5 bases remained unmatched. CDR3 nucleotide sequence: TGCGCCAGCAGCTGGCGGGAGGTGAGAGATACGCAGTATTTT. It translates to CASSWREVRDTQYF.

A remark on this clone: The junction departs from the called germline gene at one end, perhaps through a read error. The genes are TRBV29-1 and TRBJ2-1; D perhaps matches TRBD1 (5 bases). Germline CDR1 and CDR2: SQVTM and ANQGSEA. There are 13 residues in the CDR3. The DNA for the CDR3 is TGCAGCGTTGAAGCAGGGTCCTCCAATGAGCAGTTCTTC. The encoded protein is CSVEAGSSNEQFF.

This chain joins TRBV9 and TRBJ2-3; 7 bases are a match to TRBD2. The CDR3 extends over 14 amino acids. V shed 0 bases, J shed 3 bases, and the junction held 1 base outside the gene matches. Germline lookup yields CDR1 SGDLS and CDR2 YYNGEE. The CDR3 coding sequence is TGTGCCAGCAGCGTAGGCGGGAGAACAGATACGCAGTATTTT. Protein: CASSVGGRTDTQYF.

V is TRBV10-1 and J is TRBJ2-2; 8 nucleotides agree with TRBD2. The CDR3 is 16 amino acids. Germline CDR1 and CDR2: WNHNN and SYGVQD (reference sequence). With 0 bases clipped from V and 1 base from J, the junction kept 1 base outside the gene matches. CDR3 sequence: CASSESSGMNTGELFF. The CDR3 region has the DNA TGCGCCAGCAGTGAGTCTAGCGGGATGAACACCGGGGAGCTGTTTTTT.

This clone was observed a single time. V usage is TRBV10-3 and J usage is TRBJ2-2; 9 bases fit TRBD1. CDR1 ENHRY and CDR2 SYGVKD come from the germline V gene. The J segment lost 5 bases and the V segment lost 4 bases, leaving 5 bases of the junction unmatched. The CDR3 contains 15 residues. CDR3 sequence reads: CAISAAGTGTGELFF. CDR3 coding DNA: TGTGCCATCAGTGCGGCCGGGACAGGGACCGGGGAGCTGTTTTTT.

This chain joins TRBV6-2 or TRBV6-3 and TRBJ1-1, with 7 positions matching TRBD1. The V gene end was trimmed by 0 bases and the J gene end by 1 base; junction bases not matched to a gene: 11. CDR1 and CDR2 (germline): MNHEY, SVGEGT. The CDR3 runs to 18 residues. CDR3 sequence (DNA): TGTGCCAGCAGTTACTCCGTGGGACAGAGGCGAGGGAACACTGAAGCTTTCTTT. Its protein product is CASSYSVGQRRGNTEAFF.

In its sample, this clone was seen a few times. The chain links TRBV21-1 to TRBJ2-7; the table gives TRBD2 as D, unverified against the DNA. TRBV21-1 is described as a pseudogene. This CDR3 spans 16 amino acids. The CDR3 region has the DNA TGTGCCAGCAGCAAGTTCGGGTGGATGAGCTCCTACGAGCAGTACTTC. It encodes CASSKFGWMSSYEQYF.

The rearrangement uses TRBV27 and TRBJ1-2; D may be TRBD1 (5 bases). V was pared by 0 bases and J by 4 bases, with 9 bases between. The CDR3 has 14 amino acids. Germline CDR1 is MNHEY and CDR2 is SMNVEV (reference sequence). The DNA of the CDR3 is TGTGCCAGCAGTTTATCACGGGGACTCTATGGCTACACCTTC. It translates to CASSLSRGLYGYTF.

The CDR3 here is CASSFSPGGLGEQYF. CDR3 DNA: TGTGCCAGCAGTTTCTCTCCGGGGGGTTTGGGAGAGCAGTACTTC. The V gene is TRBV27, the J gene TRBJ2-7, with 7 positions matching TRBD2. Germline V gene sequence: CDR1 MNHEY, CDR2 SMNVEV (reference sequence). This CDR3 spans 15 amino acids. V trimming: 3 bases; J trimming: 7 bases; junction bases outside the gene matches: 12.

This chain connects TRBV23-1 to TRBJ2-7; D is ambiguous. TRBV23-1 is designated an ORF whose function remains uncertain. The ends were cut back, 8 bases at V and 5 bases at J, with 19 bases in the middle. CDR3 length equals 14 residues. The CDR3 bases are TGCGCCAGCGGTACCAAGGCGGCGTTGGACGAGCAGTACTTC. It is translated as CASGTKAALDEQYF.

A single count supports this clone. The CDR3 DNA sequence: TGCAGCGTTGAACGTTACAGGGTCACCTCCTACAATGAGCAGTTCTTC. Amino acid sequence: CSVERYRVTSYNEQFF. The gene calls are TRBV29-1 and TRBJ2-1; D perhaps matches TRBD1 (6 bases). V lost 2 bases and J lost 0, with 14 bases in between. There are 16 residues in the CDR3. Germline values: CDR1 SQVTM, CDR2 ANQGSEA.

V gene TRBV18 combines with J gene TRBJ2-7, with TRBD1 matching over 10 bases. CDR3 size: 15 residues. Trimming cost V 4 bases and J 7 bases; bases outside gene matches: 10. Germline loops: CDR1 KGHSH, CDR2 LQKENI. Here the CDR3 DNA reads TGTGCCAGCTCACTACGGGCGGGACAGGGGTTTGAGCAGTACTTC. Translation: CASSLRAGQGFEQYF.

The rearrangement links TRBV27 to TRBJ2-7; 7 nucleotides line up with TRBD1. Germline V lookup: CDR1 MNHEY, CDR2 SMNVEV (reference sequence). Trimming cost V 4 bases and J 6 bases; bases outside gene matches: 0. This CDR3 spans 11 amino acids. Here the CDR3 DNA reads TGTGCCAGCAGTTCAGGGGGCGAGCAGTACTTC. Its translation: CASSSGGEQYF.

This clone has just a few counts. The V gene is TRBV7-7, the J gene TRBJ2-1; maybe TRBD1 (6 bases). The CDR3 spans 16 residues. Germline-derived CDR1 and CDR2 are SSHAT and FNYEAQ (reference sequence). V lost 1 base to trimming and J lost 0 bases, with 10 bases between them. CDR3 in DNA: TGTGCCAGCAGCTTAGAAGCGGACAGCTCCTACAATGAGCAGTTCTTC. Its translation: CASSLEADSSYNEQFF.

The chain is built from TRBV25-1 and TRBJ2-1, with TRBD2 matching 9 bases. This CDR3 spans 17 amino acids. J lost 7 bases, V lost 3 bases, and 13 bases had no gene match. The germline V gene encodes CDR1 MGHDK and CDR2 SYGVNS. In DNA, the CDR3 is TGTGCCAGCAGTGATCCCATTAGCGGGAGTAGGCGGAATGAGCAGTTCTTC. Translating it yields CASSDPISGSRRNEQFF. Full variable domain (remainder filled in from reference TRBV25-1 and TRBJ2-1): EADIYQTPRYLVIGTGKKITLECSQTMGHDKMYWYQQDPGMELHLIHYSYGVNSTEKGDLSSESTVSRIRTEHFPLTLESARPSHTSQYLCASSDPISGSRRNEQFFGPGTRLTVL.

The V and J genes are TRBV3-1 (or the pseudogene TRBV3-2) and TRBJ2-7, with D possibly matching TRBD2 (6 bases). The CDR3 runs to 15 residues. From germline, CDR1 is LGHDT and CDR2 YNNKEL (reference sequence). The V end was cut by 0 bases, the J end by 6 bases, with 15 bases between. Here the CDR3 reads CASSQDHGGLGEQYF. The CDR3, as DNA: TGTGCCAGCAGCCAAGATCACGGAGGGTTGGGCGAGCAGTACTTC.

This chain links TRBV7-2 with TRBJ2-1; the D gene is possibly TRBD2 (6 bases). Germline V gene lookup returns CDR1 SGHTA and CDR2 FQGNSA. Between the trimmed V and J ends, which lost 4 bases and 0 bases, there was a span of 10 bases. The CDR3 extends over 15 amino acids. The CDR3 here is CASSSGTGSYNEQFF. CDR3 sequence (DNA): TGTGCCAGCAGCTCCGGGACTGGCTCCTACAATGAGCAGTTCTTC.

The rearrangement uses TRBV6-5 and TRBJ1-6, with D possibly matching TRBD1 (6 bases). The germline gives CDR1 MNHEY, CDR2 SVGAGI. V dropped 4 bases and J dropped 9 bases, with 16 bases sitting between them. CDR3 length: 15 residues. CDR3 protein: CASSFSGVERSPLHF. CDR3 in DNA: TGTGCCAGCAGTTTTTCAGGGGTAGAACGTTCACCCCTCCACTTT.

The CDR3 nucleotides are TGCGCCAGCAGCCAGACAGGGGAGGAAGGTGAAAAACTGTTTTTT. As protein: CASSQTGEEGEKLFF. The chain carries TRBV5-1 and TRBJ1-4, with TRBD1 matching 8 bases. This CDR3 contains 15 residues. V lost 4 bases, J lost 7 bases, and 9 bases stayed unmatched. Germline CDR1 is SGHRS and CDR2 is YFSETQ.

The chain is built from TRBV3-1 (or the pseudogene TRBV3-2) and TRBJ2-7, with 8 bases matching TRBD2. Germline V gene data show CDR1 as LGHDT and CDR2 as YNNKEL (reference sequence). The V segment lost 4 bases and the J segment 4 bases; nucleotides outside the gene matches: 12. CDR3 length: 16 residues. CDR3 residues: CASSPTHSGEAYEQYF. DNA for the CDR3: TGTGCCAGCAGCCCAACCCATAGCGGGGAAGCATACGAGCAGTACTTC.

Turning to this clone: Mismatch with germline at one junction end may stem from a read error. The CDR3 DNA reads TGTGCCAGCACTGAAGTGTACCCAAGGCGGCTGTTTTTT. Translation gives CASTEVYPRRLFF. The genes are TRBV2 and TRBJ1-4; D not certain. This CDR3 comprises 13 residues. Germline values: CDR1 SNHLY, CDR2 FYNNEI. Supplemented by reference TRBV2 and TRBJ1-4, the full variable domain reads EPEVTQTPSHQVTQMGQEVILRCVPISNHLYFYWYRQILGQKVEFLVSFYNNEISEKSEIFDDQFSVERPDGSNFTLKIRSTKLEDSAMYFCASTEVYPRRLFFGSGTQLSVL.

The chain uses TRBV14 and TRBJ1-4, with unresolved D. The CDR3 length is 15 residues. Trimming pared 4 bases from V and 8 bases from J, leaving 17 bases between. Looked up from germline, CDR1 is SGHDN and CDR2 is FVKESK. The DNA for the CDR3 is TGTGCCAGCAGCCGAAGTGGACCCCGGGAGGAAAAACTGTTTTTT. Its translation is CASSRSGPREEKLFF.

The CDR3 region is CASSLYQAGVETQYF. CDR3 coding DNA: TGTGCCAGCAGCTTATATCAGGCGGGGGTAGAGACCCAGTACTTC. V and J are TRBV7-6 and TRBJ2-5; 7 nucleotides agree with TRBD2. This CDR3 region has 15 residues. Germline loops: CDR1 SGHVS, CDR2 FNYEAQ. J gave up 4 bases and V 2 bases, and 7 bases lay outside the gene matches.

The V and J genes are TRBV19 and TRBJ1-2; 11 nucleotides match TRBD1. CDR1 and CDR2 (germline): LNHDA, SQIVND (reference sequence). V shed 8 bases, J shed 4 bases, and the junction held 12 bases outside the gene matches. This CDR3 has 16 amino acids. CDR3 protein: CASSTPGTGGTYGYTF. DNA for the CDR3: TGTGCCAGTTCTACTCCCGGGACAGGGGGAACCTATGGCTACACCTTC.

The chain uses TRBV3-1 (or the pseudogene TRBV3-2) and TRBJ2-1, with TRBD2 matching over 10 bases. The CDR3 is 17 residues long. Germline V CDR1 and CDR2: LGHDT, YNNKEL (reference sequence). The V gene end was trimmed by 4 bases and the J gene end by 3 bases; junction bases not matched to a gene: 9. The CDR3, as DNA: TGTGCCAGCAGCCCCGCCACTGGACTAGCGGACTACAATGAGCAGTTCTTC. It translates to CASSPATGLADYNEQFF.

V gene TRBV25-1 combines with J gene TRBJ1-4; D unresolved. Germline loops: CDR1 MGHDK, CDR2 SYGVNS. Trimming cost V 2 bases and J 0 bases, with 7 bases left between them. This CDR3 region has 15 residues. Here the CDR3 DNA reads TGTGCCAGCAGTGAACACATTACAACTAATGAAAAACTGTTTTTT. It yields the protein CASSEHITTNEKLFF.

The chain has TRBV7-8 and TRBJ2-3, with TRBD1 identical over 8 bases. The germline CDR1 and CDR2 sequences are SGHVS and FQNEAQ. There are 14 residues in the CDR3. The trim removed 5 bases at V and 3 bases at J, leaving 4 bases unmatched. DNA of the CDR3: TGTGCCAGCAGCCATCGACAGGGGACAGATACGCAGTATTTT. Its protein product is CASSHRQGTDTQYF.

CDR3 sequence (DNA): TGTGCCAGCAGCGCCAGCTATAGCGGGGGGGCCTATAGTGCCATCAATGAGCAGTTCTTC. It yields the protein CASSASYSGGAYSAINEQFF. The chain links TRBV9 to TRBJ2-1; TRBD2 agrees at 11 bases. V lost 3 bases, J lost 6 bases, and 20 bases stayed unmatched. The CDR3 has 20 amino acids. Germline V gene lookup returns CDR1 SGDLS and CDR2 YYNGEE.

Concerning this clone: The junction and the germline gene differ at one end; a read error may be behind it. The V call is TRBV5-4, the J call TRBJ2-5; TRBD2 aligns across 10 bases. CDR1 and CDR2 (germline): SGHNT, YYREEE (reference sequence). The CDR3 totals 12 residues. The CDR3 nucleotides read TGTGCCACCCGGGACAGCACCGGGACTAGCGACTTC. Its translation: CATRDSTGTSDF.

This chain links TRBV5-4 with TRBJ2-1; 14 bases align to TRBD2. V shed 4 bases and J 10 bases; nucleotides not matched to a gene: 13. Germline CDR1 reads SGHNT; CDR2 reads YYREEE (reference sequence). The CDR3 contains 17 residues. This chain's CDR3 is CASSHGTSGGTPGEQFF. The DNA for the CDR3 is TGTGCCAGCAGCCATGGGACTAGCGGGGGAACCCCTGGAGAGCAGTTCTTC.